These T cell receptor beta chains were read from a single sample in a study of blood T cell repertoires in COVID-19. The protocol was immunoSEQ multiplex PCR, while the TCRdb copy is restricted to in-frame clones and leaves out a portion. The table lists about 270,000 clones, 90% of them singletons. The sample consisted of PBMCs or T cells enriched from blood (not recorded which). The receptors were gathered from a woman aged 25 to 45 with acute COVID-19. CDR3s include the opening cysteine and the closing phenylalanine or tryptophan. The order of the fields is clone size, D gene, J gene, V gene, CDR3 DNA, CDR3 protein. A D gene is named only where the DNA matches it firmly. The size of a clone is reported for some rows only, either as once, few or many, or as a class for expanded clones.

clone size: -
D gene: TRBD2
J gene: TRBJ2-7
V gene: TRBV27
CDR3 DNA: TGTGCCAGCAGTTTAAGGCGCGGTCTAGCGGGAGAAGGCTACGAGCAGTACTTC
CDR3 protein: CASSLRRGLAGEGYEQYF

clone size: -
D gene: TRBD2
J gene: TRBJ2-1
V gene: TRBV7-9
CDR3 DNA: TGTGCCAGCAGCCCAGGACCCGGTAGGGAGGGTAACAATGAGCAGTTCTTC
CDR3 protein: CASSPGPGREGNNEQFF

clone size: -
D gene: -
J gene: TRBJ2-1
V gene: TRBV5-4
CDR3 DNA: TGTGCCAGCAGCCCGGTCAGCCAGGTGGGCAATGAGCAGTTCTTC
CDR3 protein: CASSPVSQVGNEQFF

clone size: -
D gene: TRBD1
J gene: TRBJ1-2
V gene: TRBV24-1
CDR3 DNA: TGTGCCACCAGTGAGACAGGGCGCGCTAACTATGGCTACACCTTC
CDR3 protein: CATSETGRANYGYTF

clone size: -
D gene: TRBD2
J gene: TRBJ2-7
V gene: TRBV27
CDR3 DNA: TGTGCCAGCGCATGGGGCGGGAGTACTTCCGAGCAGTACTTC
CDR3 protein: CASAWGGSTSEQYF

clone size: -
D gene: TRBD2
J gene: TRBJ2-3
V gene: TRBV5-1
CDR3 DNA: TGCGCCAGCAGCCAGAAGGCCGGGACTAGCGGGAGTGGGGGCGGTACGCAGTATTTT
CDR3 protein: CASSQKAGTSGSGGGTQYF

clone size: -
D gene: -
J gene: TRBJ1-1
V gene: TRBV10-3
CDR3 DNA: TGTGCCATCAGTGAGTTGAAAGGGGCGCGGAACACTGAAGCTTTCTTT
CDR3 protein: CAISELKGARNTEAFF

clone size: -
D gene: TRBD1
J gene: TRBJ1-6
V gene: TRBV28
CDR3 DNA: TGTGCCAGCAGTTCGTCCCAGGGGGCTCCCTCCTATAATTCACCCCTCCACTTT
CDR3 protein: CASSSSQGAPSYNSPLHF

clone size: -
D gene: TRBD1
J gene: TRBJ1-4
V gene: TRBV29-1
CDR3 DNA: TGCAGCGTTGAAGATGTGGGACAGGGATTGTTTTTT
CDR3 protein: CSVEDVGQGLFF

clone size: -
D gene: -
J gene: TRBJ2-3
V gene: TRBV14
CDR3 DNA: TGTGCCAGCAGCCAAGATCAAGGTAGCAGCACAGATACGCAGTATTTT
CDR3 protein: CASSQDQGSSTDTQYF

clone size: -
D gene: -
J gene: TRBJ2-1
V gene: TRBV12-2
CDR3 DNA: TGTGCAAGTCGCTTACATGTGGCGGATGAGCAGTTCTTC
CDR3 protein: CASRLHVADEQFF

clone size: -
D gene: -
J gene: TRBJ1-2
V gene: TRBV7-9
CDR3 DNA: TGTGCCAGCAGCTCCCAGGGGGGCTACACCTTC
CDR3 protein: CASSSQGGYTF

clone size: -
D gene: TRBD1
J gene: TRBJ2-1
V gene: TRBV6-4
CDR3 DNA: TGTGCCAGCAGTGACGGGGGACAGGGAAAGAATGAGCAGTTCTTC
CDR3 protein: CASSDGGQGKNEQFF

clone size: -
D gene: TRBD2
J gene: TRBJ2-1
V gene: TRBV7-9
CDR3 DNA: TGTGCCAGCAGCTTATATGCTGGACTAGCGGGAGGGCCTAACAATGAGCAGTTCTTC
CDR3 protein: CASSLYAGLAGGPNNEQFF

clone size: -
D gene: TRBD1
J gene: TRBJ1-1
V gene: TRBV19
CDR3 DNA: TGTGCCAGTAGCGCCGGGACAGGGACTGAAGCTTTCTTT
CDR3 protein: CASSAGTGTEAFF

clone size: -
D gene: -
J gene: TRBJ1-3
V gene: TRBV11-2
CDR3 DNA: TGTGCCAGCAGCCCGGGGGGCAGGGATGACACCATATATTTT
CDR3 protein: CASSPGGRDDTIYF

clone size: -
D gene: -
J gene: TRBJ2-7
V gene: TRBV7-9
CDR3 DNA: TGTGCCAGCAGCTTAGTCACAGGGCTCCCAGGAGAGCAGTACTTC
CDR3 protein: CASSLVTGLPGEQYF

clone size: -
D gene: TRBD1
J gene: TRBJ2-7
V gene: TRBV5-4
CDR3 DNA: TGTGCCAGCAGCTTGTACCAGGGGGCCAACGAGCAGTACTTC
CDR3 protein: CASSLYQGANEQYF

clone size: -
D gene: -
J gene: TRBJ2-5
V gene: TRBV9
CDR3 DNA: TGTGCCAGCAGCCCCATTCCCCAGGAGACCCAGTACTTC
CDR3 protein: CASSPIPQETQYF

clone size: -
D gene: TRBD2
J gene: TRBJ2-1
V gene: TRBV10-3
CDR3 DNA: TGTGCCACCACCCCTAGCGGGAGCCATGAGCAGTTCTTC
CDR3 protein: CATTPSGSHEQFF

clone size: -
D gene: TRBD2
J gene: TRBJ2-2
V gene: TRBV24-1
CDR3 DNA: TGTGCCACCAGTGATTCCATAGCGGGAGTAAGGACCGGGGAGCTGTTTTTT
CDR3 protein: CATSDSIAGVRTGELFF

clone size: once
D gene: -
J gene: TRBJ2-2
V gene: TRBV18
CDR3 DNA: TGTGCCAGCTCACCATTTGGTGAGACCGGGGAGCTGTTTTTT
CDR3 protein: CASSPFGETGELFF

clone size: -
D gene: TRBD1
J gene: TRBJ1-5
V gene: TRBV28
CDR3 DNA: TGTGCCACCCAGGACAGGGGACCTCAGCCCCAGCATTTT
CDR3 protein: CATQDRGPQPQHF

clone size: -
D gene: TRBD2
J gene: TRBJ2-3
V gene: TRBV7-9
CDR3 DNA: TGTGCCAGCAGCCTAGGTGGGGATAGCGGGAGCACAGATACGCAGTATTTT
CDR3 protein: CASSLGGDSGSTDTQYF

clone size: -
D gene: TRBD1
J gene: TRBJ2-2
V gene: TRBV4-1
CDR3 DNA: TGCGCCAGCAGCCAAGAACCAGGGGGCATCGGCGGGGAGCTGTTTTTT
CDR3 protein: CASSQEPGGIGGELFF

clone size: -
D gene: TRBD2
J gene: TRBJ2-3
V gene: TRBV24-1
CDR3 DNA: TGTGCCACCAGTGAGCCTAGCGGGAGGGGCTCAGATACGCAGTATTTT
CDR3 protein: CATSEPSGRGSDTQYF

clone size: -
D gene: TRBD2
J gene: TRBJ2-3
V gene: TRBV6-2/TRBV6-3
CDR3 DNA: TGTGCCAGCAGCTCGGCTAGCGGGAGGGGCACAGATACGCAGTATTTT
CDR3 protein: CASSSASGRGTDTQYF

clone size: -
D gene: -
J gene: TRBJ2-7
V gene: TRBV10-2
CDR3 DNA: TGCGCCAGCTCGACAGGCGAAATGTACGAGCAGTACTTC
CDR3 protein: CASSTGEMYEQYF

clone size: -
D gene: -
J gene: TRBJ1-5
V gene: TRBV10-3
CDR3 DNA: TGTGCCATCAGTGAGAGAGGTAGGAGCAATCAGCCCCAGCATTTT
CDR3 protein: CAISERGRSNQPQHF

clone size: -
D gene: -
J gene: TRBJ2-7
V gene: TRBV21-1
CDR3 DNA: TGTGCCAGCAGCAAAATGGCTAGCGCACAGTACTTC
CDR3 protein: CASSKMASAQYF

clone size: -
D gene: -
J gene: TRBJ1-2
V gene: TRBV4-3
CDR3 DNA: TGCGCCAGCAGCCAAGACCCTGGACAGAACTATGGCTACACCTTC
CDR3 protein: CASSQDPGQNYGYTF

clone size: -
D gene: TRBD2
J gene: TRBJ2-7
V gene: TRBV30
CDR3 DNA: TGTGCCTGGGGGCGCGGGAGGGGTCTCTACGAGCAGTACTTC
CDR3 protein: CAWGRGRGLYEQYF

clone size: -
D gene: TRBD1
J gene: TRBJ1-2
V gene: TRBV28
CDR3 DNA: TGTGCCAGCAGAGCCTTCAGGGGGCCCAACTATGGCTACACCTTC
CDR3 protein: CASRAFRGPNYGYTF

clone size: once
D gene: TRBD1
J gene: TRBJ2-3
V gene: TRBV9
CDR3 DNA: TGTGCCAGCAACGAATGGCAGGGGGCTAGGACAGATACGCAGTATTTT
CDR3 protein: CASNEWQGARTDTQYF

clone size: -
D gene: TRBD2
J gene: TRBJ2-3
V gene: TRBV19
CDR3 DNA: TGTGCCAGTAAGAACGAGATGGGGCTAGCGGGAGATACGCAGTATTTT
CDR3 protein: CASKNEMGLAGDTQYF

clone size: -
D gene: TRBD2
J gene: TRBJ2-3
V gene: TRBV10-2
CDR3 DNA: TGCGCCAGCAGTGAGTCGGTTGGACTAGCGGGCAGCACAGATACGCAGTATTTT
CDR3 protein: CASSESVGLAGSTDTQYF

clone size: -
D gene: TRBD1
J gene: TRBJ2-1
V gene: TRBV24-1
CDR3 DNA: TGTGCCACCAGTGAGCACCGGGACAGACTCTACAATGAGCAGTTCTTC
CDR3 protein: CATSEHRDRLYNEQFF

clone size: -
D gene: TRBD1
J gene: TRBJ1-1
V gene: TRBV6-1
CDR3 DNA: TGTGCCAGCAGTGAGGGACAGGGTGGCACTGAAGCTTTCTTT
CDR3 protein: CASSEGQGGTEAFF

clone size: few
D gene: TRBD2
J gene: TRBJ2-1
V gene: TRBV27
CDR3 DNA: TGTGCCAGCAGCCCTTGGGCACTAGCGGGAGGTGAGAACAATGAGCAGTTCTTC
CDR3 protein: CASSPWALAGGENNEQFF

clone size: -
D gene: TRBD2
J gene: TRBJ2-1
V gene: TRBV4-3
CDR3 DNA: TGCGCCAGCAGCCAATTCCCCGGGACAGGGTCACTAGCGGGAGCTGGCGATGAGCAGTTCTTC
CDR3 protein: CASSQFPGTGSLAGAGDEQFF

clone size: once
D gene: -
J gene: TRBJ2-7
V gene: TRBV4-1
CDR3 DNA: TGCGCCAGCAGCCAAGACGCCAGGGAGGCCTACGAGCAGTACTTC
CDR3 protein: CASSQDAREAYEQYF

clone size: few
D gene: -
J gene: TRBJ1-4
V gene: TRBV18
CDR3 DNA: TGTGCCAGCTCACCACGTCGGGCGGGCACTAATGAAAAACTGTTTTTT
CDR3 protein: CASSPRRAGTNEKLFF

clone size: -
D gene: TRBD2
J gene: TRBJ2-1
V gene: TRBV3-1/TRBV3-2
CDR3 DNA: TGTGCCAGCAGCCAAAACCCCGGGGGAGCGGGAGCTTACCTCTCCTACAATGAGCAGTTCTTC
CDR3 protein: CASSQNPGGAGAYLSYNEQFF

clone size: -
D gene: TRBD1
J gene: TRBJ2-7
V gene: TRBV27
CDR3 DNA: TGTGCCAGCAGTTTATTCTCCTCCGGGACAGCTCCTTCCTACGAGCAGTACTTC
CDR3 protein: CASSLFSSGTAPSYEQYF

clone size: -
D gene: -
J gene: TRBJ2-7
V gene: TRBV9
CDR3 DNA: TGTGCCAGCAGCGTAGATTGGCAGGGATTCTACGAGCAGTACTTC
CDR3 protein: CASSVDWQGFYEQYF

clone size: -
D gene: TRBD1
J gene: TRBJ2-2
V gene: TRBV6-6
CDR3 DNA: TGTGCCAGCAGTTACCTCGAACAGGGGGTCGGGGAGCTGTTTTTT
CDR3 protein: CASSYLEQGVGELFF

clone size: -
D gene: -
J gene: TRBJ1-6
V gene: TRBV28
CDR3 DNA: TGTGCCAGCAGTACCACAGGGATATCACCCCTCCACTTT
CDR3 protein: CASSTTGISPLHF

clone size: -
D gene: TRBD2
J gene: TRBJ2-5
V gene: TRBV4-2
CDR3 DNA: TGTGCCAGCAGCCCAGGACTAGCGCAAGAGACCCAGTACTTC
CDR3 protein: CASSPGLAQETQYF

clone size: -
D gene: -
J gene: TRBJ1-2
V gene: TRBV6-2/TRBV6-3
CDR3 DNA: TGTGCCAGCAGTTATGCGTCAGGGAACGACTATGGCTACACCTTC
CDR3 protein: CASSYASGNDYGYTF

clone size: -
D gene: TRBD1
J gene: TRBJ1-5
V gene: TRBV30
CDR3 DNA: TGTGCCTGGAGTGGGCAGGGGGGAGGACAGCCCCAGCATTTT
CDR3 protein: CAWSGQGGGQPQHF

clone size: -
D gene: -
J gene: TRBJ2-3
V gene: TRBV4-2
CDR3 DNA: TGTGCCAGCAGCCGCCCCACCCTCCCAGGGGCGGCAGATACGCAGTATTTT
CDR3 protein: CASSRPTLPGAADTQYF